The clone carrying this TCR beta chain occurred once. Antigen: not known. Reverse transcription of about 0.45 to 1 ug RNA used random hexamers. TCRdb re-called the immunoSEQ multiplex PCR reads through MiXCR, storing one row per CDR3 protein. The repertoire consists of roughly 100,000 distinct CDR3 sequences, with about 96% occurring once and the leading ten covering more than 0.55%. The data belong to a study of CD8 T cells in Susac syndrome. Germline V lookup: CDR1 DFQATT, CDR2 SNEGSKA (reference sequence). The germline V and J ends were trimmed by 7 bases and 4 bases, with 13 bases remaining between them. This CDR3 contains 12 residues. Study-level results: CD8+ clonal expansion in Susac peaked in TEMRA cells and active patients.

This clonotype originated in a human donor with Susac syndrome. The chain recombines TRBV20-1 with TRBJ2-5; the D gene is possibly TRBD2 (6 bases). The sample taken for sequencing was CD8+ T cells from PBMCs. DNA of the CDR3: TGCAGTGGGCACGCCGGGGGAGAGACCCAGTACTTC. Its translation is CSGHAGGETQYF.